This T cell receptor beta chain came from a study of blood T cell repertoires in COVID-19. This CDR3 contains 14 residues. The junction had 4 bases not matched to a gene; V was cut back by 6 bases and J by 1 base. Germline V gene lookup returns CDR1 MDHEN and CDR2 SYDVKM. Participants came from about 24 US areas, aged about 18 to 90 years. Clinical histories supplied by participants themselves formed the basis of cohort assignment. In Cohort 3, a recovered donor had either two negative PCRs, clearance, or symptom resolution. The protocol was immunoSEQ multiplex PCR, while the TCRdb copy is restricted to in-frame clones and leaves out a portion. The sample records some 270,000 clones, roughly 80% being singletons.

The rearrangement links TRBV28 to TRBJ2-7; 9 nucleotides agree with TRBD1. The source material was PBMCs or T cells enriched from blood (not recorded which). This sequence originates from a man between 50 and 59 years old who had recovered from COVID-19. The CDR3 region has the DNA TGTGCCAGCAGGGGACAGGGAAGGTCCTACGAGCAGTACTTC. It translates to CASRGQGRSYEQYF. The full variable domain, in which reference TRBV28 and TRBJ2-7 provide the parts outside the CDR3, is DVKVTQSSRYLVKRTGEKVFLECVQDMDHENMFWYRQDPGLGLRLIYFSYDVKMKEKGDIPEGYSVSREKKERFSLILESASTNQTSMYLCASRGQGRSYEQYFGPGTRLTVT.